This T cell receptor beta chain was observed in a study of OX40 agonist ivuxolimab in advanced cancers. In the study overall: Ivuxolimab, which is an agonistic anti-OX40 (CD134) antibody, was administered to the patients. Three individuals attained partial responses, comprising one hepatocellular carcinoma case and two cutaneous melanoma cases.

Repertoires were generated with immunoSEQ multiplex PCR, while TCRdb's copy carries only in-frame clones and drops some. This sample has some 130,000 clones; approximately 94% occur once, and the top ten carry roughly 0.94%. CDR3 size: 15 residues. Germline CDR1 is MNHEY and CDR2 is SVGAGI. V was pared by 0 bases and J by 4 bases, with 4 bases of the junction left unmatched. Whole-study results and caveats: Normalized expansion of T-cell clones was also low for some nonresponders.

Remarks on this clone: Its antigen is not known.

The material sequenced was CD4+ or CD8+ T cells sorted from blood, taken in a trial of the OX40 agonist ivuxolimab. This clonotype originated in an adult with an advanced solid tumor such as melanoma, head and neck, liver or kidney cancer. The gene calls are TRBV6-5 and TRBJ2-7; 9 positions match TRBD1. The CDR3 spells CASSYSGTGQYEQYF. CDR3 sequence (DNA): TGTGCCAGCAGTTACTCGGGGACAGGGCAATACGAGCAGTACTTC.